A selection of T cell receptor beta chains follows, all from one sample in a study of blood T cell repertoires in COVID-19. Only in-frame clones appear in the TCRdb table, and some are missing; sequencing was by immunoSEQ multiplex PCR. This table holds tens of thousands of clones, 90% to 95% found once. The sample consisted of peripheral blood. These receptors were obtained from a human donor in a cohort sampled during active COVID-19. The CDR3 runs from the conserved cysteine through the conserved F or W. The order of the fields is V gene, CDR3 length, D gene, J gene, clone size, CDR3 DNA, CDR3 protein. The D gene is left open where the match is weak. Size tells how often a clone was seen (once, few, many) or the class of an expanded clone, and some rows leave it out.

>TRBV28|11|NA|TRBJ2-3|NA
TGTGCCAGCAGTTTCGCAGATACGCAGTATTTT
CASSFADTQYF
>TRBV7-9|11|NA|TRBJ1-1|NA
TGTGCCAGCGGAGAGGGAACTGAAGCTTTCTTT
CASGEGTEAFF
>TRBV9|17|TRBD2|TRBJ2-1|NA
TGTGCCAGCAGCGCCCTGGGGGTAGCGGGAGTCAACAATGAGCAGTTCTTC
CASSALGVAGVNNEQFF
>TRBV3-1/TRBV3-2|15|TRBD2|TRBJ2-1|once
TGTGCCAGCAGCCCTACTAGCGGAATTTACAATGAGCAGTTCTTC
CASSPTSGIYNEQFF
>TRBV7-3|17|TRBD2|TRBJ2-1|NA
TGTGCCAGCAGCCCGGCCAACCTAGCGGGAGGTCCCAATGAGCAGTTCTTC
CASSPANLAGGPNEQFF
>TRBV4-3|15|NA|TRBJ1-6|NA
TGCGCCAGCAGCCAAGAAGTTACAGGGCGGTCACCCCTCCACTTT
CASSQEVTGRSPLHF
>TRBV27|15|TRBD2|TRBJ2-7|NA
TGTGCCAGCAGTTGGACTAGCGGGAGGTCCTACGAGCAGTACTTC
CASSWTSGRSYEQYF
>TRBV28|14|TRBD1|TRBJ1-1|NA
TGTGCCAGCAGTTCAGGGGGCGATAACACTGAAGCTTTCTTT
CASSSGGDNTEAFF
>TRBV27|18|NA|TRBJ1-1|once
TGTGCCAGCAGTTTCTACCTCCGACGGACATCGTCGAACACTGAAGCTTTCTTT
CASSFYLRRTSSNTEAFF
>TRBV19|15|TRBD2|TRBJ2-3|NA
TGTGCCAGTACGGCCGGGCTAGCGGGGACAGATACGCAGTATTTT
CASTAGLAGTDTQYF
>TRBV28|16|TRBD2|TRBJ2-1|NA
TGTGCCAGCACTAGACTAGCGGGGGAGAACTACAATGAGCAGTTCTTC
CASTRLAGENYNEQFF
>TRBV4-1|12|NA|TRBJ1-6|few
TGCGCCAGCAGCCAAGGTCTGCGACCCCTCCACTTT
CASSQGLRPLHF
>TRBV14|14|NA|TRBJ2-7|NA
TGTGCCAGCAGCCAAGATTTACTTTATCACGAGCAGTACTTC
CASSQDLLYHEQYF
>TRBV7-9|16|TRBD2|TRBJ2-1|NA
TGTGCCAGCAGCTACGGGACTAGCGGAGTTTACAATGAGCAGTTCTTC
CASSYGTSGVYNEQFF
>TRBV18|19|TRBD2|TRBJ2-5|once
TGTGCCAGCTCACCACGCAATCCAGGGTTTAGCGGGTACCAAGAGACCCAGTACTTC
CASSPRNPGFSGYQETQYF
>TRBV18|15|NA|TRBJ1-2|NA
TGTGCCAGCTCACCAGGAGGGTCGTCTAACTATGGCTACACCTTC
CASSPGGSSNYGYTF
>TRBV27|14|TRBD2|TRBJ2-1|NA
TGTGCCAGCAGTCCCCTAAGGGCGGGAGGCGCGAAGTTCTTC
CASSPLRAGGAKFF
>TRBV10-3|14|NA|TRBJ1-1|NA
TGTGCCATCAGTGACGTAGCAGCAAACACTGAAGCTTTCTTT
CAISDVAANTEAFF
>TRBV19|16|TRBD1|TRBJ2-5|once
TGTGCCAGTAGTATAGCCCGGACAGGGGGCAGGGAGACCCAGTACTTC
CASSIARTGGRETQYF
>TRBV6-4|19|NA|TRBJ2-1|NA
TGTGCTACCCGCCAGGAGGAACGTCCACTGCAGAGCTCCTACAATGAGCAGTTCTTC
CATRQEERPLQSSYNEQFF
>TRBV30|14|TRBD2|TRBJ2-7|NA
TGTGCCTGGAGTGCCCATAGCGGGTTCTACGAGCAGTACTTC
CAWSAHSGFYEQYF
>TRBV7-9|14|NA|TRBJ1-6|NA
TGTGCCAGCAGCTTAGACGTCAGGAATTCACCCCTCCACTTT
CASSLDVRNSPLHF
>TRBV5-8|14|NA|TRBJ2-7|NA
TGTGCCAGCAGCTTCAGCCAGGTAGCCTACGAGCAGTACTTC
CASSFSQVAYEQYF
>TRBV19|18|NA|TRBJ2-6|few
TGTGCCAGTAGCGAAGACAGGAGAAAACTCTCTGGGGCCAACGTCCTGACTTTC
CASSEDRRKLSGANVLTF
>TRBV12-5|14|NA|TRBJ1-2|NA
TGTGCTAGTGGTTTGGCCCATGGGGGGGGTGGCTACACCTTC
CASGLAHGGGGYTF
>TRBV7-2|12|NA|TRBJ2-2|NA
TGTGCCAGCAGCTCTTACACCGGGGAGCTGTTTTTT
CASSSYTGELFF
>TRBV6-2/TRBV6-3|17|TRBD1|TRBJ1-3|NA
TGTGCCAGCAGTTACGGGACAGAATATAACTCTGGAAACACCATATATTTT
CASSYGTEYNSGNTIYF
>TRBV27|15|TRBD2|TRBJ2-1|NA
TGTGCCAGCACGCCAGCGGGGAGGATATACAATGAGCAGTTCTTC
CASTPAGRIYNEQFF
>TRBV12-2|11|NA|TRBJ1-1|NA
TGTGCAAGTCGCTTAGGCGGGGAAGCTTTCTTT
CASRLGGEAFF
>TRBV6-1|15|NA|TRBJ1-4|NA
TGTGCCAGCAGTGAACAAGACAGAACTAATGAAAAACTGTTTTTT
CASSEQDRTNEKLFF
>TRBV4-3|16|TRBD2|TRBJ2-7|NA
TGCGCCAGCAGCCAGGTTCCCGGGACTAGCTCCTACGAGCAGTACTTC
CASSQVPGTSSYEQYF
>TRBV11-1|16|NA|TRBJ2-1|NA
TGTGCCAGCAGCTCCTTGGGAGGAGGTGGTGTCAATGAGCAGTTCTTC
CASSSLGGGGVNEQFF
>TRBV20-1|14|NA|TRBJ2-5|NA
TGCAGTGCGAGTACCGGGACTGGAAAGAAGACCCAGTACTTC
CSASTGTGKKTQYF
>TRBV29-1|13|NA|TRBJ2-7|NA
TGCAGCGTGGGGAGGGGGGCTTCCTACGAGCAGTACTTC
CSVGRGASYEQYF
>TRBV27|15|TRBD1|TRBJ2-1|once
TGTGCCAGCAGTCTGACAGGGGGGGTCTACAATGAGCAGTTCTTC
CASSLTGGVYNEQFF
>TRBV4-3|11|NA|TRBJ2-7|NA
TGCGCCAGCAGCCAAGATTCGGAGCAGTACTTC
CASSQDSEQYF
>TRBV30|10|NA|TRBJ1-2|few
TGTGCCTGGGGGGACTTTGGCTACACCTTC
CAWGDFGYTF
>TRBV24-1|17|TRBD2|TRBJ2-1|NA
TGTGCCACCAGTAGGGGGACTAGTGCGAGCTCCTACAATGAGCAGTTCTTC
CATSRGTSASSYNEQFF
>TRBV7-3|15|TRBD1|TRBJ2-3|NA
TGTGCCAGCAGGGCCAGGGGACAGGGCGCAGATACGCAGTATTTT
CASRARGQGADTQYF
>TRBV2|12|NA|TRBJ1-1|NA
TGTGCCAGCAGTATGAGGAACACTGAAGCTTTCTTT
CASSMRNTEAFF
>TRBV11-2|15|TRBD1|TRBJ2-7|NA
TGTGCCAGCAGTCCCGAGGGGGCGATCTCCTACGAGCAGTACTTC
CASSPEGAISYEQYF
>TRBV20-1|16|TRBD1|TRBJ1-2|NA
TGCAGTGCTAGTCAGGGGGCCCACTACCTTAACTATGGCTACACCTTC
CSASQGAHYLNYGYTF
>TRBV7-9|14|NA|TRBJ2-7|few
TGTGCCAGCAGCTCAGGTCCAGGGGCCTACGAGCAGTACTTC
CASSSGPGAYEQYF
>TRBV5-1|13|NA|TRBJ1-2|NA
TGCGCCAGCAGCTTTGGGGGGGCGGATGGCTACACCTTC
CASSFGGADGYTF